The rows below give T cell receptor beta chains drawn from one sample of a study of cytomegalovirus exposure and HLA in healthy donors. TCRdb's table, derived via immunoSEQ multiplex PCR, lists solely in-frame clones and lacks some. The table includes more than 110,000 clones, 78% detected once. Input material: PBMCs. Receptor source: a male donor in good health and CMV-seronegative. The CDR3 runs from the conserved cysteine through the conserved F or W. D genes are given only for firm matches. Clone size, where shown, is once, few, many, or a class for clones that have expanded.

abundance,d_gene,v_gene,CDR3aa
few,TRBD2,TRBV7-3,CASSSYSGLAGGREQFF
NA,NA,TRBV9,CASSDYRGYTF
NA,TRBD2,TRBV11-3,CASSSRLAASYNEQFF
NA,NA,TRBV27,CASSPKPPVYEQYF
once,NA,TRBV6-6,CASSYRQHNEAFF
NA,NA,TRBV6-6,CASKRAGANSGNTIYF
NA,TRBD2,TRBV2,CASSEASGTSGRRVQYF
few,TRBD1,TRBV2,CASSSDRVTEAFF
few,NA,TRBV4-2,CASSQENGGRTDTQYF
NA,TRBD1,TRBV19,CASSIQGVDPYEQYF